Below, 19 T cell receptor beta chains from the same sample are listed, as sequenced in a study of shared clonotypes between healthy human individuals. Assay: immunoSEQ multiplex PCR; the TCRdb copy retains only in-frame clones and omits some. The sample records a few million clones, approximately 90% being singletons. The specimen sequenced was naive CD4+ T cells from PBMCs. Subset specified: CD45RA+ positively selected. These receptors were collected from a man aged 18 to 29 in good health. Some clones in this sample may be carry-over from other donors' samples.

This clone was seen only a few times. The J gene is TRBJ2-2, the V gene TRBV12-5; no clear D. This CDR3 is built from 12 residues. The V end lost 4 bases, the J end lost 4 bases, and 4 bases lay between the germline ends. In germline, CDR1 is LGHNT, CDR2 FRNRAP. The CDR3 DNA follows: TGTGCTAGTGGTTACAGCACCGGGGAGCTGTTTTTT. Protein product: CASGYSTGELFF.

The gene calls are TRBV10-3 and TRBJ2-1, with TRBD2 matching 11 bases. This CDR3 spans 14 amino acids. Germline V gene lookup returns CDR1 ENHRY and CDR2 SYGVKD. Germline trimming cut 4 bases from V and 5 bases from J; bases unmatched to any gene: 1. The CDR3: CAISGLAGHNEQFF. The CDR3 DNA follows: TGTGCCATCAGTGGACTAGCGGGACACAATGAGCAGTTCTTC.

A word on this clone: The same CDR3 is also encoded by other DNA sequences in this sample. This chain uses TRBV7-2 with TRBJ2-7; 10 bases are a match to TRBD1. Germline V gene data show CDR1 as SGHTA and CDR2 as FQGNSA. There are 14 residues in the CDR3. The V gene end was trimmed by 5 bases and the J gene end by 3 bases; junction bases not matched to a gene: 4. CDR3 sequence reads: CASSPGQGGYEQYF. CDR3 nucleotides: TGTGCCAGCAGCCCCGGACAGGGGGGCTACGAGCAGTACTTC.

In regard to this clone: The junction does not match germline at one end; this may be a read error. The chain couples TRBV20-1 to TRBJ2-5; 8 bases align to TRBD2. The V gene's germline CDR1 is DFQATT and CDR2 SNEGSKA (reference sequence). The CDR3 loop spans 11 amino acids. Written as DNA, the CDR3 is TGCAGTGTACCGGGACTAGAGGCCCAGTACTTC. Translation: CSVPGLEAQYF.

The chain couples TRBV27 to TRBJ2-1; 13 nucleotides line up with TRBD2. V dropped 5 bases and J dropped 7; count of bases not matched to a gene: 5. Germline loops: CDR1 MNHEY, CDR2 SMNVEV (reference sequence). The CDR3 runs 15 residues. The CDR3 DNA reads TGTGCCAGCAGTGTGGGACTAGCGGGAAAGAATGAGCAGTTCTTC. Protein product: CASSVGLAGKNEQFF.

V is TRBV7-9 and J is TRBJ1-5; 8 bases are a match to TRBD1. J was trimmed by 5 bases and V by 4 bases; bases with no gene match: 13. The CDR3 spans 17 residues. Germline CDR1 is SEHNR and CDR2 is FQNEAQ (reference sequence). The CDR3 loop reads CASSSTSTDRGHQPQHF. The CDR3 region has the DNA TGTGCCAGCAGCTCTACCTCCACTGACAGGGGACATCAGCCCCAGCATTTT.

The chain links TRBV28 to TRBJ2-7, with 8 bases fitting TRBD2. The V gene end was trimmed by 5 bases and the J gene end by 2 bases; junction bases not matched to a gene: 11. The germline V gene encodes CDR1 MDHEN and CDR2 SYDVKM. The CDR3 has 16 amino acids. CDR3: CASSPNLGAGAYEQYF. In DNA form, the CDR3 reads TGTGCCAGCAGTCCCAACCTTGGAGCGGGAGCCTACGAGCAGTACTTC.

The chain joins TRBV27 to TRBJ2-2; 8 bases line up with TRBD2. V lost 5 bases, J lost 2 bases, and 7 bases stayed unmatched. Per germline, CDR1 MNHEY and CDR2 SMNVEV (reference sequence). The CDR3 has 16 residues. CDR3 sequence: CASSHRTSLNTGELFF. Here the CDR3 DNA reads TGTGCCAGCAGTCATCGGACTAGCCTCAACACCGGGGAGCTGTTTTTT.

The gene calls are TRBV6-1 and TRBJ2-7; 8 nucleotides line up with TRBD1. J was trimmed by 6 bases and V by 6 bases; bases with no gene match: 13. Germline lookup yields CDR1 MNHNS and CDR2 SASEGT. The CDR3 is 15 residues long. The CDR3 DNA is TGTGCCAGCAGCCCATCCGGACAGGGAGTGGTCGAGCAGTACTTC. It encodes CASSPSGQGVVEQYF.

Details on this clone: The sample carries other DNA sequences with the same CDR3. The chain employs TRBV28 and TRBJ1-5; D call uncertain. This CDR3 is built from 12 residues. Trimming stripped 7 bases from V and 7 bases from J, with 11 bases between. The germline V gene encodes CDR1 MDHEN and CDR2 SYDVKM. The CDR3 loop reads CASTGGGQPQHF. The CDR3 DNA is TGTGCCAGCACGGGCGGCGGACAGCCCCAGCATTTT.

The chain joins TRBV10-3 to TRBJ2-7; 8 bases match TRBD1. CDR1 and CDR2 (germline): ENHRY, SYGVKD. The CDR3 runs to 11 residues. Losses at the gene ends were 11 bases for V and 3 bases for J; bases not matched to a gene: 3. The DNA for the CDR3 is TGTGCCTCAACAGGGGGCTACGAGCAGTACTTC. Translating it yields CASTGGYEQYF.

Here the CDR3 reads CASSRVGQGPYEQYF. The CDR3 DNA follows: TGTGCCAGCAGCCGCGTCGGACAGGGGCCTTACGAGCAGTACTTC. The J gene is TRBJ2-7, the V gene TRBV28; 9 bases line up with TRBD1. With V trimmed by 6 bases and J by 4 bases, 10 bases remained unmatched. Germline assignment: CDR1 MDHEN and CDR2 SYDVKM. The CDR3 spans 15 residues.

This clone occurred once. The chain employs TRBV7-9 and TRBJ1-3; D gene unclear. V lost 4 bases to trimming and J lost 2 bases, with 12 bases between them. Germline V gene lookup returns CDR1 SEHNR and CDR2 FQNEAQ (reference sequence). This CDR3 is built from 15 residues. For the CDR3, the DNA is TGTGCCAGCAGCTCCCGGGCTCACCCTGGAAACACCATATATTTT. Protein: CASSSRAHPGNTIYF.

The J gene is TRBJ1-5, the V gene TRBV5-6; the match to TRBD1 covers 9 bases. V dropped 3 bases and J dropped 9; count of bases not matched to a gene: 7. Germline V gene lookup returns CDR1 SGHDT and CDR2 YYEEEE. The CDR3 totals 14 residues. This CDR3 reads CASSSETGGTPQHF. The CDR3 bases are TGTGCCAGCAGCTCAGAGACAGGGGGAACGCCCCAGCATTTT.

The V and J genes are TRBV6-5 and TRBJ1-2, with D unresolved. The germline CDR1 and CDR2 sequences are MNHEY and SVGAGI. The CDR3 is made up of 13 amino acids. V lost 5 bases and J lost 8, with 15 bases in between. The CDR3 protein is CASSPLLGRGYTF. CDR3 nucleotide sequence: TGTGCCAGCAGTCCCCTCCTCGGGAGGGGCTACACCTTC.

The chain recombines TRBV6-6 with TRBJ2-1; D may be TRBD1 or TRBD2 (6 bases each). V was cut by 5 bases and J by 5 bases, with 13 bases left in between. This CDR3 contains 14 residues. Germline CDR1 MNHNY, CDR2 SVGAGI (reference sequence). The CDR3 DNA follows: TGTGCCAGCAGTCCCCAGGGGAGGAACAATGAGCAGTTCTTC. Amino acid sequence: CASSPQGRNNEQFF.

The V and J genes are TRBV5-1 and TRBJ2-7, with TRBD1 matching over 8 bases. V shed 5 bases and J 4 bases; nucleotides not matched to a gene: 11. The CDR3 sequence is 15 residues long. Germline lookup yields CDR1 SGHRS and CDR2 YFSETQ. CDR3 coding DNA: TGCGCCAGCAGGCAGCAGGGGGCGACCCAATACGAGCAGTACTTC. Its translation is CASRQQGATQYEQYF.

The rearrangement uses TRBV4-2 and TRBJ2-7, with D perhaps matching TRBD1 (5 bases). The CDR3 is 14 residues long. CDR1 and CDR2 (germline): LGHNA, YNFKEQ. V gave up 0 bases and J gave up 2 bases, with 8 bases separating them. CDR3: CASSQEPGTYEQYF. CDR3 coding DNA: TGTGCCAGCAGCCAAGAGCCAGGGACCTACGAGCAGTACTTC.

The rearrangement uses TRBV7-2 and TRBJ1-6; TRBD1 agrees at 10 bases. Germline values: CDR1 SGHTA, CDR2 FQGNSA. V lost 8 bases, J lost 14 bases, and 12 bases stayed unmatched. This CDR3 comprises 14 residues. The CDR3 DNA sequence: TGTGCCAGCGGCGGACAGGGGGGCACCGAATCCCTCCACTTT. Amino acids: CASGGQGGTESLHF.